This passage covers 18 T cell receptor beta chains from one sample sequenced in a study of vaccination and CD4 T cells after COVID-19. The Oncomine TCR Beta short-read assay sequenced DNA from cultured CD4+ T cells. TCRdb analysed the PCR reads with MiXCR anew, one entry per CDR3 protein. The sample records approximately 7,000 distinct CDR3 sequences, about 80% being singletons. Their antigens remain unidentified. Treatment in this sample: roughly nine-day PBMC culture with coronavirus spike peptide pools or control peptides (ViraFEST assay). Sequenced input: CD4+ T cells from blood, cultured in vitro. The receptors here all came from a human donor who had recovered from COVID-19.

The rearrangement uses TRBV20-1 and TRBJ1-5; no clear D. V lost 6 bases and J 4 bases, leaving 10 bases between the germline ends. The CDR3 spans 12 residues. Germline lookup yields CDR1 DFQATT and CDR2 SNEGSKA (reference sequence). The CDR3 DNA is TGCAGTGCCACTAGGGCTAATCAGCCCCAGCATTTT. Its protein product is CSATRANQPQHF.

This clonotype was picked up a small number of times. The CDR3 DNA reads TGTGCCAGCAGTTTACAGCCCTACGAGCAGTACTTC. It specifies CASSLQPYEQYF. The V and J genes are TRBV28 and TRBJ2-7; D is unclear. CDR3 length: 12 residues. Germline V lookup: CDR1 MDHEN, CDR2 SYDVKM. V lost 2 bases to trimming and J lost 2 bases, with 4 bases between them. The full variable domain, completed using reference TRBV28 and TRBJ2-7, is DVKVTQSSRYLVKRTGEKVFLECVQDMDHENMFWYRQDPGLGLRLIYFSYDVKMKEKGDIPEGYSVSREKKERFSLILESASTNQTSMYLCASSLQPYEQYFGPGTRLTVT.

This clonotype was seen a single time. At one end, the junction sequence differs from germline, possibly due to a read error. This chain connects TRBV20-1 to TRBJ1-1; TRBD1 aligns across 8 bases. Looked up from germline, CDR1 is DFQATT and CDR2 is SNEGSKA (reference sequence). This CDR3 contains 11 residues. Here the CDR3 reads CSATGPRGQRF. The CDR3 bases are TGCAGTGCCACAGGCCCCAGGGGGCAAAGGTTT.

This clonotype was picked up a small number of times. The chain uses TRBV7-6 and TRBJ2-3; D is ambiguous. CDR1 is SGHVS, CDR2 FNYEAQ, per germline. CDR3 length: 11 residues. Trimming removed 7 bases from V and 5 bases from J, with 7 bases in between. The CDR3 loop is CASTPGDTQYF. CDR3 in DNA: TGTGCCAGCACCCCGGGAGATACGCAGTATTTT.

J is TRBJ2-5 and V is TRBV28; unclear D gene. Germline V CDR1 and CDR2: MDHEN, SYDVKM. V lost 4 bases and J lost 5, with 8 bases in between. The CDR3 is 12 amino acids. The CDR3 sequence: CASSSVSETQYF. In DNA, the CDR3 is TGTGCCAGCAGTTCAGTAAGTGAGACCCAGTACTTC.

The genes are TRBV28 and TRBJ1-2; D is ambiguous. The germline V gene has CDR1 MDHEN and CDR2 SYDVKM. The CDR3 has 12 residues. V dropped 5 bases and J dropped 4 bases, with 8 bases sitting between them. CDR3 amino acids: CASSLGGYGYTF. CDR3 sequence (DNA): TGTGCCAGCAGTCTCGGAGGCTATGGCTACACCTTC.

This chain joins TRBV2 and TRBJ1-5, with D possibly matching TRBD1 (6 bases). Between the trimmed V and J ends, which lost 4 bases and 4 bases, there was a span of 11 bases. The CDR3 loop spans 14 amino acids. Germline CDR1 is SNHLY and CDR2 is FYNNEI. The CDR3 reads CASSAGEGNQPQHF. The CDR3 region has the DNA TGTGCCAGCAGTGCAGGGGAGGGGAATCAGCCCCAGCATTTT. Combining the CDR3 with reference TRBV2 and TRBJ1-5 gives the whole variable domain EPEVTQTPSHQVTQMGQEVILRCVPISNHLYFYWYRQILGQKVEFLVSFYNNEISEKSEIFDDQFSVERPDGSNFTLKIRSTKLEDSAMYFCASSAGEGNQPQHFGDGTRLSIL.

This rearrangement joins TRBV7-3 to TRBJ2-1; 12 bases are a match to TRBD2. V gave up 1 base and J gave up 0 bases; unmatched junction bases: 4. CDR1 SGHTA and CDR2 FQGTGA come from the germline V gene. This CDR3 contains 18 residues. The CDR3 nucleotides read TGTGCCAGCAGCTTAAGGGCGACTAGCGGGAGCTCCTACAATGAGCAGTTCTTC. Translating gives CASSLRATSGSSYNEQFF.

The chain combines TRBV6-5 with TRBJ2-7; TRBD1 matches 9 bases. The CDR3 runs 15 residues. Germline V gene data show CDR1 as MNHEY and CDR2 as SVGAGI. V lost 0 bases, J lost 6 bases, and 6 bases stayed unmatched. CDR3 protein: CASSYSRDRDLEQYF. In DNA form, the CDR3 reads TGTGCCAGCAGTTACTCGCGGGACAGGGATCTCGAGCAGTACTTC.

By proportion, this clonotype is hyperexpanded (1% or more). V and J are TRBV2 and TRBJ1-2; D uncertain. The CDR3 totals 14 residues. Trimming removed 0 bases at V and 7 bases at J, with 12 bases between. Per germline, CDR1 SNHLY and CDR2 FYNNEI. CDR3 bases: TGTGCCAGCAGTGAAGCGGAGGGCCGGAGTGGCTACACCTTC. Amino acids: CASSEAEGRSGYTF.

The CDR3 reads CASSIPGQKNTEAFF. In nucleotides, the CDR3 is TGTGCCAGTAGTATCCCGGGACAGAAGAACACTGAAGCTTTCTTT. The chain is built from TRBV19 and TRBJ1-1, with 7 bases lining up with TRBD1. CDR1 and CDR2 (germline): LNHDA, SQIVND (reference sequence). The trim removed 3 bases at V and 1 base at J, leaving 5 bases unmatched. The CDR3 length is 15 residues.

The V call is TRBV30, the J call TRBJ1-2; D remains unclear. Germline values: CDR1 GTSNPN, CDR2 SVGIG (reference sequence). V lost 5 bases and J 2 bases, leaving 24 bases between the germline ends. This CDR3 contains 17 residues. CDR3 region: CAWGPPPYSRSNYGYTF. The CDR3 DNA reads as TGTGCCTGGGGCCCCCCTCCATACTCCCGATCGAACTATGGCTACACCTTC.

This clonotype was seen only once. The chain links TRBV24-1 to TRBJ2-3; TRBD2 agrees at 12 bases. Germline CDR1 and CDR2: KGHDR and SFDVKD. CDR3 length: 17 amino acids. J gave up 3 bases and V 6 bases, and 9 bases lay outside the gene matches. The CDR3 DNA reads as TGTGCCACCAGTTACCTTCTAGCGGGGGGGCTGACAGATACGCAGTATTTT. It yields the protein CATSYLLAGGLTDTQYF.

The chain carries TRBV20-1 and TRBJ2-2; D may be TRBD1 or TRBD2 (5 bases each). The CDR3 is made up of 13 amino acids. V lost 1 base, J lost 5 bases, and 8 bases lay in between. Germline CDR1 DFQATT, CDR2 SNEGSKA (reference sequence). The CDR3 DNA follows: TGCAGTGCTAGAGTGAGGGGAACCGGGGAGCTGTTTTTT. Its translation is CSARVRGTGELFF.

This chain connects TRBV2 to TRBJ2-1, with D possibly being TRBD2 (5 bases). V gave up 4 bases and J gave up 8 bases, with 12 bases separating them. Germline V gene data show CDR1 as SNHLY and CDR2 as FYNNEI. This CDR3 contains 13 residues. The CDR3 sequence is CASSVQLEDEQFF. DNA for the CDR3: TGTGCCAGCAGTGTCCAACTAGAGGATGAGCAGTTCTTC.

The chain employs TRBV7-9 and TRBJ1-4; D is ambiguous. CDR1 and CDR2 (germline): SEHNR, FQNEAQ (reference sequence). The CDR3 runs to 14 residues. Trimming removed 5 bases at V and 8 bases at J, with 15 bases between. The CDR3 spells CASSTTRSLEKLFF. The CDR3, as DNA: TGTGCCAGCAGCACCACGAGGAGTCTGGAAAAACTGTTTTTT.

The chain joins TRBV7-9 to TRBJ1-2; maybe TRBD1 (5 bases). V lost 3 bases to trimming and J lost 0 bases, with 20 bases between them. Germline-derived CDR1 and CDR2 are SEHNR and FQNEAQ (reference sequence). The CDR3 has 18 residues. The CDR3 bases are TGTGCCAGCAGCTTTCGGGCCGGGACCCTCTCGGCTAACTATGGCTACACCTTC. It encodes CASSFRAGTLSANYGYTF.

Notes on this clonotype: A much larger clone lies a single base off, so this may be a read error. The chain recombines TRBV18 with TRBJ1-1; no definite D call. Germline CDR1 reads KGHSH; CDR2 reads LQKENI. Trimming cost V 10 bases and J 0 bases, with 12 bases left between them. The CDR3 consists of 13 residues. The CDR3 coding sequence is TGTGCCAACTCTGGCACCATGAACACTGAAGCTTTCTTT. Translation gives CANSGTMNTEAFF.